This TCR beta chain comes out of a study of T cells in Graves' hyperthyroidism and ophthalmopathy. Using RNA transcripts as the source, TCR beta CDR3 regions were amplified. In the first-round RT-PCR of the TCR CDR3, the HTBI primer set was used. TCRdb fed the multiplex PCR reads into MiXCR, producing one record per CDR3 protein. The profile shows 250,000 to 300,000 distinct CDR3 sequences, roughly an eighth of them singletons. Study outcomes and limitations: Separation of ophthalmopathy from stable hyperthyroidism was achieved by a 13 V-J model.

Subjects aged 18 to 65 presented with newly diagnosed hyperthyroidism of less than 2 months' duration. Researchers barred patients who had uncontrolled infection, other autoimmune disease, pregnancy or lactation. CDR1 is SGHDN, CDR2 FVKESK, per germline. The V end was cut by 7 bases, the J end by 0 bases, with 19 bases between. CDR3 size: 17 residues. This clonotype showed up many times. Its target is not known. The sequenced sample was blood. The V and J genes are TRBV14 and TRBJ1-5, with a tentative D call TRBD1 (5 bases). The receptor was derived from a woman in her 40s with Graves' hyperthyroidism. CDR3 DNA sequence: TGTGCCAGCAACTCAGGGAATGCGACATATAGCAATCAGCCCCAGCATTTT. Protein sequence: CASNSGNATYSNQPQHF.